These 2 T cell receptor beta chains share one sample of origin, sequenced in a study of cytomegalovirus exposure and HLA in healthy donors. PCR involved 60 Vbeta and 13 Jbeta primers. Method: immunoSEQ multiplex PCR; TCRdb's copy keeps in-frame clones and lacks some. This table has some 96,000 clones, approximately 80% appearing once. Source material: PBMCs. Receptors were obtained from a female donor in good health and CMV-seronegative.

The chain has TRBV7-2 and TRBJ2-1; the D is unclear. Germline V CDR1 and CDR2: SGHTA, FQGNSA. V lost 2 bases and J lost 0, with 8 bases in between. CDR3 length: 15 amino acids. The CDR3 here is CASSLSRSSYNEQFF. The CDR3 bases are TGTGCCAGCAGCTTAAGTCGGAGCTCCTACAATGAGCAGTTCTTC. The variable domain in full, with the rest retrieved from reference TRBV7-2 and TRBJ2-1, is GAGVSQSPSNKVTEKGKDVELRCDPISGHTALYWYRQSLGQGLEFLIYFQGNSAPDKSGLPSDRFSAERTGGSVSTLTIQRTQQEDSAVYLCASSLSRSSYNEQFFGPGTRLTVL.

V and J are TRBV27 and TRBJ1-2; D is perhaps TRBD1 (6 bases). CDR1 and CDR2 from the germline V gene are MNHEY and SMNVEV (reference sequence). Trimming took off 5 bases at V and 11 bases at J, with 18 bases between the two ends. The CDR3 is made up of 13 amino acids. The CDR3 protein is CASSGPGGRFYTF. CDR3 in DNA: TGTGCCAGCAGTGGTCCGGGGGGCCGATTTTACACCTTC.